These 20 T cell receptor beta chains were all obtained from the same sample, sequenced in a study of blood T cell repertoires in COVID-19. Profiling relied on immunoSEQ multiplex PCR, and the TCRdb table lists in-frame clones only, not all of them. The sample contains about 59,000 clones, roughly 87% of which appear only once. The sequenced sample was peripheral blood. The origin of the receptors is a man older than 75 in a cohort sampled during active COVID-19.

This clone was picked up a small number of times. The chain employs TRBV3-1 (or the pseudogene TRBV3-2) and TRBJ2-7; D is unresolved. This CDR3 is 11 amino acids long. V was pared by 1 base and J by 6 bases, with 4 bases between. The germline V gene has CDR1 LGHDT and CDR2 YNNKEL (reference sequence). In DNA, the CDR3 is TGTGCCAGCAGCCAAGGCGGCGAGCAGTACTTC. Translation gives CASSQGGEQYF.

The chain combines TRBV2 with TRBJ2-5, with a possible D match to TRBD1 (7 bases). This CDR3 is 13 amino acids long. The ends were cut back, 7 bases at V and 5 bases at J, with 14 bases in the middle. Germline V gene data show CDR1 as SNHLY and CDR2 as FYNNEI. In DNA, the CDR3 is TGTGCCAGCAATGTACAGGGGAGGGAGACCCAGTACTTC. This sequence encodes CASNVQGRETQYF.

V and J are TRBV19 and TRBJ2-3; 9 bases are shared with TRBD2. The CDR3 totals 17 residues. CDR1 is LNHDA and CDR2 is SQIVND in the germline V gene (reference sequence). After removal of 0 bases from V and 2 bases from J, the junction contained 6 bases not matched to a gene. In DNA, the CDR3 is TGTGCCAGTAGTATAGATGGATTAGCGGGAGTCACAGATACGCAGTATTTT. This translates into CASSIDGLAGVTDTQYF.

This clone was seen only a few times. The V gene is TRBV6-5, the J gene TRBJ1-3, with TRBD1 identical over 9 bases. Germline V gene sequence: CDR1 MNHEY, CDR2 SVGAGI. This CDR3 has 15 residues. V shed 6 bases, J shed 0 bases, and the junction held 3 bases outside the gene matches. The CDR3 loop is CASRRTGDSGNTIYF. In DNA form, the CDR3 reads TGTGCCAGCAGGAGGACAGGGGACTCTGGAAACACCATATATTTT.

The rearrangement uses TRBV19 and TRBJ1-4; weak D call: TRBD1 (6 bases). Germline-derived CDR1 and CDR2 are LNHDA and SQIVND (reference sequence). This CDR3 is built from 17 residues. Trimming took off 3 bases at V and 3 bases at J, with 17 bases between the two ends. CDR3 region: CASSIGKATGSNEKLFF. The CDR3 DNA follows: TGTGCCAGTAGTATCGGAAAGGCGACAGGATCTAATGAAAAACTGTTTTTT.

The rearrangement joins TRBV5-1 to TRBJ2-2, with 8 nucleotides matching TRBD1. From germline, CDR1 is SGHRS and CDR2 YFSETQ. V was clipped by 4 bases and J by 5 bases; unmatched bases: 7. The CDR3 extends over 15 amino acids. The CDR3 DNA is TGCGCCAGCAGCCTAGGGGACAGGTCTACCGGGGAGCTGTTTTTT. The encoded protein is CASSLGDRSTGELFF.

This clone was observed a single time. The chain links TRBV5-3 to TRBJ1-1; no reliable D call. TRBV5-3 is known as an ORF, though its function is uncertain. Trimming removed 3 bases from V and 8 bases from J, with 11 bases in between. The CDR3 spans 12 residues. CDR3 region: CARSSSPREAFF. Written as DNA, the CDR3 is TGTGCCAGAAGCTCCTCCCCCAGAGAAGCTTTCTTT.

The chain employs TRBV11-3 and TRBJ2-3; TRBD2 aligns across 12 bases. The CDR3 is 16 residues long. Germline loops: CDR1 SGHNT, CDR2 YENEEA. The ends lost 5 bases at V and 2 bases at J; junction bases unmatched: 5. CDR3 nucleotides: TGTGCCAGCAGCAAACTAGCGGGGGGCTACACAGATACGCAGTATTTT. It translates to CASSKLAGGYTDTQYF.

The CDR3 DNA reads TGTGCCAGCAGCTCCCTGGACAGCGTAGAGACCCAGTACTTC. Translated: CASSSLDSVETQYF. V is TRBV5-5 and J is TRBJ2-5; D perhaps matches TRBD1 (6 bases). Germline V gene lookup returns CDR1 SGHKS and CDR2 YYEKEE (reference sequence). V dropped 3 bases and J dropped 4 bases, with 13 bases sitting between them. The CDR3 contains 14 residues.

Only one count was recorded for this clone. The chain recombines TRBV7-2 with TRBJ2-3; 9 positions match TRBD1. The CDR3 contains 16 residues. V gave up 1 base and J gave up 1 base; unmatched junction bases: 3. The germline CDR1 and CDR2 sequences are SGHTA and FQGNSA. CDR3 coding DNA: TGTGCCAGCAGCTTAGACAGGGGGCGAGGCACAGATACGCAGTATTTT. This translates into CASSLDRGRGTDTQYF.

The rearrangement links TRBV6-5 to TRBJ2-7; 7 positions agree with TRBD2. The CDR3 extends over 14 amino acids. The junction had 9 bases not matched to a gene; V was cut back by 7 bases and J by 3 bases. Per the germline V gene, CDR1 is MNHEY and CDR2 is SVGAGI. In DNA form, the CDR3 reads TGTGCCAGCATATCGGGGGAGGGTCTCTACGAGCAGTACTTC. This translates into CASISGEGLYEQYF.

This clone has a single count. The chain has TRBV5-3 and TRBJ1-5; no definite D call. Being an ORF, TRBV5-3 has a function that is uncertain. The CDR3 spans 14 residues. Trimming removed 0 bases from V and 4 bases from J, with 8 bases in between. The CDR3 protein is CARSLVLLNQPQHF. The CDR3 DNA reads TGTGCCAGAAGCTTGGTTCTTTTGAATCAGCCCCAGCATTTT.

The rearrangement uses TRBV7-2 and TRBJ1-1; D not certain. The CDR3 covers 11 residues. V was shortened by 1 base and J by 10 bases, with 7 bases between the two germline ends. Looked up from germline, CDR1 is SGHTA and CDR2 is FQGNSA. The CDR3 is CASSLVSGAFF. CDR3 sequence (DNA): TGTGCCAGCAGCTTAGTTTCCGGAGCTTTCTTT.

The chain uses TRBV5-6 and TRBJ2-1, with D perhaps TRBD1 (6 bases). V was clipped by 4 bases and J by 6 bases, with 14 bases between them. The CDR3 consists of 14 residues. In germline, CDR1 is SGHDT, CDR2 YYEEEE. The chain's CDR3 is CASSPPGQFNEQFF. The CDR3 DNA reads as TGTGCCAGCAGCCCCCCGGGACAATTCAATGAGCAGTTCTTC.

This rearrangement joins TRBV9 to TRBJ1-6, with TRBD1 matching over 7 bases. Germline V gene sequence: CDR1 SGDLS, CDR2 YYNGEE. The CDR3 is 14 residues long. V lost 4 bases, J lost 9 bases, and 7 bases stayed unmatched. The CDR3 sequence is CASSTRDSSSPLHF. In DNA form, the CDR3 reads TGTGCCAGCAGCACCCGGGACAGCAGTTCACCCCTCCACTTT.

CDR3 nucleotides: TGTGCCAGCTCACCATTTACAGGGGGCACCACAGATACGCAGTATTTT. This codes for CASSPFTGGTTDTQYF. V usage is TRBV18 and J usage is TRBJ2-3, with 9 nucleotides matching TRBD1. There are 16 residues in the CDR3. Germline-derived CDR1 and CDR2 are KGHSH and LQKENI. V was pared by 2 bases and J by 2 bases, with 5 bases of the junction left unmatched.

There are a few counts of this clone. V gene TRBV5-4 combines with J gene TRBJ2-5, with 8 bases aligning to TRBD2. This CDR3 has 15 residues. Germline V lookup: CDR1 SGHNT, CDR2 YYREEE (reference sequence). V was clipped by 2 bases and J by 1 base; unmatched bases: 4. DNA of the CDR3: TGTGCCAGCAGCTTTAGCGGGAACCTCCAAGAGACCCAGTACTTC. Amino acids: CASSFSGNLQETQYF. Using reference TRBV5-4 and TRBJ2-5 for the parts outside the CDR3, the full variable domain is ETGVTQSPTHLIKTRGQQVTLRCSSQSGHNTVSWYQQALGQGPQFIFQYYREEENGRGNFPPRFSGLQFPNYSSELNVNALELDDSALYLCASSFSGNLQETQYFGPGTRLLVL.

The J gene is TRBJ2-5, the V gene TRBV27; a weak D match, TRBD1 (5 bases). The ends were cut back, 0 bases at V and 5 bases at J, with 13 bases in the middle. The germline V gene has CDR1 MNHEY and CDR2 SMNVEV (reference sequence). The CDR3 covers 15 residues. CDR3 coding DNA: TGTGCCAGCAGTTTATCAGGGGTTGTGTCTGAGACCCAGTACTTC. Its translation: CASSLSGVVSETQYF.

The V gene is TRBV5-8, the J gene TRBJ1-2; 9 bases are a match to TRBD1. The ends lost 1 base at V and 2 bases at J; junction bases unmatched: 6. CDR1 is SGHTS, CDR2 YDEGEE, per germline. The CDR3 consists of 16 residues. The CDR3 nucleotides are TGTGCCAGCAGCTTGTGGTCGACAGGGGGGAACTATGGCTACACCTTC. Its translation: CASSLWSTGGNYGYTF. The full variable domain, with the rest looked up from reference TRBV5-8 and TRBJ1-2, is EAGVTQSPTHLIKTRGQQATLRCSPISGHTSVYWYQQALGLGLQFLLWYDEGEERNRGNFPPRFSGRQFPNYSSELNVNALELEDSALYLCASSLWSTGGNYGYTFGSGTRLTVV.

J is TRBJ1-1 and V is TRBV6-2 or TRBV6-3, with D tentatively TRBD1 (5 bases). V was clipped by 4 bases and J by 4 bases, with 10 bases between them. Germline loops: CDR1 MNHEY, CDR2 SVGEGT. The CDR3 is made up of 13 amino acids. The CDR3 region is CASSWQGGTEAFF. CDR3 coding DNA: TGTGCCAGCAGTTGGCAGGGCGGCACTGAAGCTTTCTTT.